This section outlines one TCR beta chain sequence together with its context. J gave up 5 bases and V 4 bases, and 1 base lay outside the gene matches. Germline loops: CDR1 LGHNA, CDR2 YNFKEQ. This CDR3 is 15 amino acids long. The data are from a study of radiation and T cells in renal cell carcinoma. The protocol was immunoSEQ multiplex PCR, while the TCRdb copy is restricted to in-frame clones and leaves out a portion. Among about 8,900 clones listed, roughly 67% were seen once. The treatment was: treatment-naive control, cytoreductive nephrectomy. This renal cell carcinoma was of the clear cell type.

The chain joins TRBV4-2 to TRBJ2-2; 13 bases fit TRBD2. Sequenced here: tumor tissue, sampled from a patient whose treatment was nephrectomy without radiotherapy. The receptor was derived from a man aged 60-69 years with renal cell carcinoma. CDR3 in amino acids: CASSLGLAGTGELFF. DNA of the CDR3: TGTGCCAGCAGCCTGGGACTAGCGGGAACCGGGGAGCTGTTTTTT.